This T cell receptor beta chain is from a study of T cells in Graves' hyperthyroidism and ophthalmopathy (dated by TCRdb to the late 2010s). General notes on the study: Peripheral blood samples were taken at initial diagnosis, before any treatment was given. To identify distinguishing TCR V-J signatures, a discovery cohort of around 100 patients was used, comprising under 45 with Graves' ophthalmopathy and around 60 with stable Graves' hyperthyroidism. Prospective prediction of ophthalmopathy was tested in an independent validation cohort consisting of fewer than 20 hyperthyroidism patients and around 17 patients who later progressed to ophthalmopathy. For training and testing, the 110 or so patients in the discovery cohort were randomly divided in a 7:3 ratio. In addition, the study compared T-cell repertoires in thyroid tissue and in blood from a handful of Graves' hyperthyroidism patients. Once sampling was done, hyperthyroidism patients were given methimazole at a starting dose of 30 mg daily, whereas ophthalmopathy patients were given high-dose intravenous methylprednisolone. TCR Vbeta CDR3 sequencing of 120 to 150 peripheral blood samples (over 40 ophthalmopathy, under 80 hyperthyroidism and about 17 progressor patients) is reported in the paper. Results and caveats for the whole study, not just this receptor: Most expanded thyroid clonotypes (frequency above 0.001) were also found in blood, which suggests that blood repertoires may mirror thyroid immune responses. No statistical method was used to set the sample size in advance, and investigators knew the group allocation. A model built on a 13 V-J signature distinguished ophthalmopathy from stable hyperthyroidism, reaching 85% to 90% sensitivity and around 81% specificity in cross-validation and 80%/75% in testing. In validation, progression to ophthalmopathy was predicted by the model with around 70% sensitivity and nearly 75% specificity, a median of approximately 6.5 months before onset.

This clonotype was seen many times. Which antigen it targets is not known. No qualities accompany the bases; no much larger clone lies one base away. The V end gives up 7 bases and the J end 5 bases, leaving 11 bases in the junction not matched to a gene. The germline V gene sets CDR1 to MNHNS and CDR2 to SASEGT. Inclusive of the bounding cysteine and phenylalanine, the CDR3 is 15 residues long. Only CDR3 DNA is held: 45 bases, read in frame from base 1. Stable Graves' hyperthyroidism was defined as the absence of progression to ophthalmopathy over 18 months of follow-up. Hyperthyroidism patients were newly diagnosed, with disease duration under 2 months, and aged 18 to 65 years. Any patient with an uncontrolled infection, another autoimmune disease, pregnancy or lactation was excluded. Diagnoses relied on clinical symptoms, serum thyroxine and TRAb, thyroid ultrasound and orbital computed tomography. PBMCs were isolated from more than 9 ml of fresh peripheral blood by Ficoll-Paque density gradient centrifugation. Total RNA was extracted using Trizol reagent, and RNA quality was assessed on an Agilent 2100 Bioanalyzer.

TCR beta CDR3 regions were amplified from RNA transcripts. For the first round of RT-PCR on the TCR CDR3, the HTBI primer set was used together with the Qiagen OneStep RT-PCR kit. Libraries were constructed in a second round of multiplex PCR, after which size selection and purification were carried out. The libraries were sequenced on an Illumina HiSeq2000 using paired-end 100 bp reads. Per the source publication's procedure: SOAPnuke was used to process the raw data, with reads discarded if the reads contained adapters or uncalled bases, had a mean Phred below 15, or lacked an exact constant-primer or identifier match. COPE v1.2.5 was used to merge the high-quality paired reads, and each unique nucleotide sequence was defined as a clonotype. MiTCR v1.1 was used to align the clonotypes against IMGT TRBV, TRBD and TRBJ reference segments. The analysis included only V-J combinations with a frequency above 0.0001, which together covered approximately 99% of the repertoires. The TCS score was defined as F50 (clonal expansion) divided by E x V (chaos), with BLOSUM62-based TCRdist calculated between CDR3 peptides within each V-J. Welch's t-statistics and random forest reduced some 510 V-J features to roughly 13, which were used in a naive Bayes classifier (R e1071). The public sequencing data were trimmed at Q25 with fastp and processed into clonotypes with MiXCR by TCRdb, which kept only in-frame beta chains. Each record represents a unique CDR3 protein, reported with the most common genes and DNA among its rows. The V and J calls and clone size come from TCRdb's table, not from the authors' own analysis. A total of about 590,000 distinct CDR3 sequences appear in this sample, 15% to 19% of them only once. Clones ranked in the top ten supply 6.5% to 8% of the sample.

Recombination connected TRBV6-1 to TRBJ2-7, with 10 middle bases fitting TRBD1. Sequenced sample: blood. The receptor's source is a young woman with Graves' hyperthyroidism. The DNA is as follows: TGTGCCAGCAATGACCCGGGACAGGGGTTCCACGAGCAGTACTTC. This encodes CASNDPGQGFHEQYF.